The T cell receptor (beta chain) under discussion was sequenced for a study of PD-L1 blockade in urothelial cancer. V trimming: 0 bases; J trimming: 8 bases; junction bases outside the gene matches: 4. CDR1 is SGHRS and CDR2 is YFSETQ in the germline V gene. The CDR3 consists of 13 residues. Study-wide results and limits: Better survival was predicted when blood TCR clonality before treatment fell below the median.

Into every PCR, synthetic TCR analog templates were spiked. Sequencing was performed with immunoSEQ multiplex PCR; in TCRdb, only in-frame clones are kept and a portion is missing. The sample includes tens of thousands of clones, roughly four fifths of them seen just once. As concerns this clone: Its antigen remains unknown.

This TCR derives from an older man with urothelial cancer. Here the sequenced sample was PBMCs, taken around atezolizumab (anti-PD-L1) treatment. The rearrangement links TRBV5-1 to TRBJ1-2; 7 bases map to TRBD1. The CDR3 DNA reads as TGCGCCAGCAGCTTGGGACAGGGTGGCGGCTACACCTTC. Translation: CASSLGQGGGYTF.